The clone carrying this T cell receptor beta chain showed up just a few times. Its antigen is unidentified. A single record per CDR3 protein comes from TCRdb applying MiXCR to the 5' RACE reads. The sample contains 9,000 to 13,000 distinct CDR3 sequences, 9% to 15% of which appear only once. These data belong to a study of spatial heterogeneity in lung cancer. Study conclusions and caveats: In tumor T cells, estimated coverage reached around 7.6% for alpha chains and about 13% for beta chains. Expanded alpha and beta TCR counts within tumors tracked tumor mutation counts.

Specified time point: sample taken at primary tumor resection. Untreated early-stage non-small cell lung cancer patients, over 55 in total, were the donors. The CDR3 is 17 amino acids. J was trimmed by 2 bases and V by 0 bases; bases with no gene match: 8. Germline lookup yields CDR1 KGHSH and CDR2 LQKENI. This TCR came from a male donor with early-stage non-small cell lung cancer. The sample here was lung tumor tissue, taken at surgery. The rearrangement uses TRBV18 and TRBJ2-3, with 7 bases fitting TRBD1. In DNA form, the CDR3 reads TGTGCCAGCTCACCACCTGGGACAGAACTCTTCACAGATACGCAGTATTTT. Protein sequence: CASSPPGTELFTDTQYF. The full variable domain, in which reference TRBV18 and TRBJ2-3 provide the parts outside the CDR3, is NAGVMQNPRHLVRRRGQEARLRCSPMKGHSHVYWYRQLPEEGLKFMVYLQKENIIDESGMPKERFSAEFPKEGPSILRIQQVVRGDSAAYFCASSPPGTELFTDTQYFGPGTRLTVL.